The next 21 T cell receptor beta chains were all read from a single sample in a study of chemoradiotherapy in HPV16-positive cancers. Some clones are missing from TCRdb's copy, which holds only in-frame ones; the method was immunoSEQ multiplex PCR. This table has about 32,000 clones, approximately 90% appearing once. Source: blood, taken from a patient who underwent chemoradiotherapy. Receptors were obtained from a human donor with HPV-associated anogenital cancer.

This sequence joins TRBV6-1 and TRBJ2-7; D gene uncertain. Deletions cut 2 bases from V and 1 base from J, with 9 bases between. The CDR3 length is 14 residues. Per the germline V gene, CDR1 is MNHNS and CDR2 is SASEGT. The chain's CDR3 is CASSEPGRSYEQYF. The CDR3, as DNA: TGTGCCAGCAGTGAACCGGGCCGTTCCTACGAGCAGTACTTC.

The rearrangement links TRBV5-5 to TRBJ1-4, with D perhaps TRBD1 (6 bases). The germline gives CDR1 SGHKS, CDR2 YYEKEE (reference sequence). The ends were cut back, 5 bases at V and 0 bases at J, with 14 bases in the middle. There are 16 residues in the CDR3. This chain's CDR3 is CASRPGGAPTNEKLFF. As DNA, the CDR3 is TGTGCCAGCAGGCCCGGGGGCGCCCCAACTAATGAAAAACTGTTTTTT.

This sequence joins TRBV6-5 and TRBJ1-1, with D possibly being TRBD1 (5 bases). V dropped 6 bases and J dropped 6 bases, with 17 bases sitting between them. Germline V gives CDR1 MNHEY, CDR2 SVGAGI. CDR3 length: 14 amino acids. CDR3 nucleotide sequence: TGTGCCAGCAGGGCGGGGGGAGTGTTTTCTGAAGCTTTCTTT. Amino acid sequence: CASRAGGVFSEAFF.

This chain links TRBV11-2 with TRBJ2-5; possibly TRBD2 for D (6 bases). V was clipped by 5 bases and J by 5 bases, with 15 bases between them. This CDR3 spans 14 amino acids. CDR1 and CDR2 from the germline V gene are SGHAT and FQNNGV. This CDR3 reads CASSQDYQGETQYF. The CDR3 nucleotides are TGTGCCAGCAGCCAGGACTATCAAGGGGAGACCCAGTACTTC.

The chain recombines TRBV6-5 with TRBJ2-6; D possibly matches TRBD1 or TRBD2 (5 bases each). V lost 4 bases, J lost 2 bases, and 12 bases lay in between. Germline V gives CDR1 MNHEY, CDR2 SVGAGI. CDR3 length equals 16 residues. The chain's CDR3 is CASSFIRGAGANVLTF. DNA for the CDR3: TGTGCCAGCAGTTTCATACGAGGGGCTGGGGCCAACGTCCTGACTTTC.

The CDR3 reads CASSPPTGSSYEQYF. In nucleotides, the CDR3 is TGTGCCAGCTCACCGCCGACAGGGAGCTCCTACGAGCAGTACTTC. The chain recombines TRBV18 with TRBJ2-7; the match to TRBD1 covers 7 bases. V lost 3 bases, J lost 0 bases, and 5 bases stayed unmatched. CDR3 length: 15 amino acids. Looked up from germline, CDR1 is KGHSH and CDR2 is LQKENI.

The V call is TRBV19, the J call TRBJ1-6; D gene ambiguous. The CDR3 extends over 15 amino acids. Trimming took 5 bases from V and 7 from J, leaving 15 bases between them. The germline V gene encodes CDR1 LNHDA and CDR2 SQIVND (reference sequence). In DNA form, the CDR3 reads TGTGCCAGTAGTCCGACACCGGGTTTCAATTCACCCCTCCACTTT. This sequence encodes CASSPTPGFNSPLHF. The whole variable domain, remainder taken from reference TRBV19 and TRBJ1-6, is DGGITQSPKYLFRKEGQNVTLSCEQNLNHDAMYWYRQDPGQGLRLIYYSQIVNDFQKGDIAEGYSVSREKKESFPLTVTSAQKNPTAFYLCASSPTPGFNSPLHFGNGTRLTVT.

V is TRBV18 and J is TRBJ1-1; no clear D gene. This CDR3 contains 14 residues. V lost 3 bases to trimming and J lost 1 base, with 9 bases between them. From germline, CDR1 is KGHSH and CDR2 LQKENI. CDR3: CASSPTGANTEAFF. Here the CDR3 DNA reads TGTGCCAGCTCACCCACCGGCGCGAACACTGAAGCTTTCTTT.

CDR3 loop: CAWSVSENNYGYTF. The CDR3 bases are TGTGCCTGGAGTGTCAGCGAAAATAACTATGGCTACACCTTC. This sequence joins TRBV30 and TRBJ1-2; D ambiguous. The CDR3 runs to 14 residues. V was cut by 0 bases and J by 1 base, with 9 bases left in between. Germline loops: CDR1 GTSNPN, CDR2 SVGIG (reference sequence).

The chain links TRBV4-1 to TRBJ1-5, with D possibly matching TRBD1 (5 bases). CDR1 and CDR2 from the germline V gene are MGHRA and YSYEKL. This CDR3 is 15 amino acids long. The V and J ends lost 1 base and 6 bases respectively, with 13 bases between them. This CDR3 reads CASSQVTQGPQPQHF. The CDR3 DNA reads TGCGCCAGCAGCCAAGTTACCCAGGGTCCTCAGCCCCAGCATTTT.

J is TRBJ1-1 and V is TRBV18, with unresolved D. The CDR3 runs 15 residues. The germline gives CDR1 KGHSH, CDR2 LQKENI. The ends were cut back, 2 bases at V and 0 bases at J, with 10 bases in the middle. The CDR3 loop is CASSPSGGMNTEAFF. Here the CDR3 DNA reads TGTGCCAGCTCACCAAGCGGAGGGATGAACACTGAAGCTTTCTTT.

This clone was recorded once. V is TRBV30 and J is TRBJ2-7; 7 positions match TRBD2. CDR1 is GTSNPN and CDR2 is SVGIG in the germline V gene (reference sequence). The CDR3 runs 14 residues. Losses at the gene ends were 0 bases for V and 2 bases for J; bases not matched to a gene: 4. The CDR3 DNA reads TGTGCCTGGAGTGTAGTAAGCGGGGCCTACGAGCAGTACTTC. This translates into CAWSVVSGAYEQYF.

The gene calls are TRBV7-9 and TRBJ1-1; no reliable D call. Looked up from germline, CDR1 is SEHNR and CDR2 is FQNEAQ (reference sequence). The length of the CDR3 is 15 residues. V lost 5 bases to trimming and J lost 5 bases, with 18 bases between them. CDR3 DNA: TGTGCCAGCAGCCCTCAGGCCCTAATGAGGACTGAAGCTTTCTTT. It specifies CASSPQALMRTEAFF. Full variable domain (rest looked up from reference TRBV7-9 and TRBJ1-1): DTGVSQNPRHKITKRGQNVTFRCDPISEHNRLYWYRQTLGQGPEFLTYFQNEAQLEKSRLLSDRFSAERPKGSFSTLEIQRTEQGDSAMYLCASSPQALMRTEAFFGQGTRLTVV.

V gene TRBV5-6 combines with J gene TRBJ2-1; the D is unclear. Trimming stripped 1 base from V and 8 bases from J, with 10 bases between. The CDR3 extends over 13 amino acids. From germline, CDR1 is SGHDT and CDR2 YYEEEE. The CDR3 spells CASSLRVLYEQFF. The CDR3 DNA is TGTGCCAGCAGCTTGAGGGTGTTGTATGAGCAGTTCTTC.

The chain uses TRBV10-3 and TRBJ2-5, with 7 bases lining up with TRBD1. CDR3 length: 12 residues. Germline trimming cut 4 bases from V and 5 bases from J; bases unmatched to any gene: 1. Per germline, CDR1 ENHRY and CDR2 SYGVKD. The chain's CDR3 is CAISVRGETQYF. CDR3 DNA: TGTGCCATCAGTGTCAGGGGGGAGACCCAGTACTTC.

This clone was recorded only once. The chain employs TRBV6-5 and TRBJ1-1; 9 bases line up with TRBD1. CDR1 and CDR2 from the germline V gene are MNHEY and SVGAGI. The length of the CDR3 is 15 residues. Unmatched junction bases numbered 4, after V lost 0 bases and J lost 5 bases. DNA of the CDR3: TGTGCCAGCAGTTACTCGAGACAGGGGGGAACTGAAGCTTTCTTT. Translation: CASSYSRQGGTEAFF.

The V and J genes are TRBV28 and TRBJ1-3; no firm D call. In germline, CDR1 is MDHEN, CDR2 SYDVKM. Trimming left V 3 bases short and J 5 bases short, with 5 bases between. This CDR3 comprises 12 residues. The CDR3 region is CASSLDRNTIYF. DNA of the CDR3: TGTGCCAGCAGTTTGGACCGAAACACCATATATTTT.

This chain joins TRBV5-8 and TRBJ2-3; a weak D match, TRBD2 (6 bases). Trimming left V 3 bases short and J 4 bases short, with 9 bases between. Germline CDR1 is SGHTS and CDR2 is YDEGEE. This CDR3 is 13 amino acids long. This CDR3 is CASSYGTPDTQYF. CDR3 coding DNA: TGTGCCAGCAGCTACGGGACTCCAGATACGCAGTATTTT. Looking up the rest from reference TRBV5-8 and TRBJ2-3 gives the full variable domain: EAGVTQSPTHLIKTRGQQATLRCSPISGHTSVYWYQQALGLGLQFLLWYDEGEERNRGNFPPRFSGRQFPNYSSELNVNALELEDSALYLCASSYGTPDTQYFGPGTRLTVL.

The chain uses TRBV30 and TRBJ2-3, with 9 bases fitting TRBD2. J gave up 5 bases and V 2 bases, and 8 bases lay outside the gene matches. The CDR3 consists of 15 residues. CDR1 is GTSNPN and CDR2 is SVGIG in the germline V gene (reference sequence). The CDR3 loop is CAWSRLAVLGDTQYF. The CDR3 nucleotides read TGTGCCTGGAGTAGACTAGCGGTCTTGGGAGATACGCAGTATTTT.

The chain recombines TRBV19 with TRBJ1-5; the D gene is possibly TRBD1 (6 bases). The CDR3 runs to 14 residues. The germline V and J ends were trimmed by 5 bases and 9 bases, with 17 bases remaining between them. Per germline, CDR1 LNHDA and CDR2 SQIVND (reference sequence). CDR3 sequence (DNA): TGTGCCAGTAGTTCGCAGGGCGGGGGCGGGCCCCAGCATTTT. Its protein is CASSSQGGGGPQHF.

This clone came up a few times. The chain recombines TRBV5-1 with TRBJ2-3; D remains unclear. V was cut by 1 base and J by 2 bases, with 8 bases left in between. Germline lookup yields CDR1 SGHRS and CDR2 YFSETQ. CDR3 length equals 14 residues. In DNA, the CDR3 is TGCGCCAGCAGCTTGCCCAGTTCCACAGATACGCAGTATTTT. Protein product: CASSLPSSTDTQYF.